These 3 T cell receptor beta chains were sequenced from one sample in a study of breast tumors, draining lymph nodes, adjacent tissues. TCRdb passed the multiplex PCR reads through MiXCR, listing each CDR3 protein once. Of a few hundred thousand distinct CDR3 sequences detected, 34% appear once; the ten largest clones hold 3% to 4%. Breast cancer patients provided tissue from their axillary draining lymph nodes. The sample taken for sequencing was axillary lymph node tissue. The receptors were gathered from a female donor with breast cancer. Some clones in this sample may be carry-over from other donors' samples.

This clonotype was recorded at least ten times. This sequence joins TRBV20-1 and TRBJ2-1; 15 bases line up with TRBD2. The V and J ends lost 3 bases and 5 bases, in that order; junction bases with no gene match: 2. CDR3 length: 15 amino acids. CDR1 DFQATT and CDR2 SNEGSKA come from the germline V gene (reference sequence). In nucleotides, the CDR3 is TGCAGTGCTAGGGGGACTAGCGGGAGGCACAATGAGCAGTTCTTC. It codes for CSARGTSGRHNEQFF.

This clonotype was recorded at least ten times. The V and J genes are TRBV12-3 or TRBV12-4 and TRBJ2-1, with 11 bases fitting TRBD2. V lost 3 bases, J lost 8 bases, and 9 bases stayed unmatched. This CDR3 contains 16 residues. The CDR3 region is CASSLRVAGGFYEQFF. For the CDR3, the DNA is TGTGCCAGCAGTTTGAGAGTAGCGGGGGGGTTTTATGAGCAGTTCTTC.

The rearrangement links TRBV28 to TRBJ1-5, with D possibly TRBD1 on 5 matching bases. CDR1 and CDR2 (germline): MDHEN, SYDVKM. The CDR3 has 16 residues. The V end lost 6 bases, the J end lost 6 bases, and 21 bases lay between the germline ends. CDR3 sequence (DNA): TGTGCCAGCAGCCGCGGTGTAGGGGATCGGAGTCAGCCCCAGCATTTT. It specifies CASSRGVGDRSQPQHF. Full variable domain (remainder filled in from reference TRBV28 and TRBJ1-5): DVKVTQSSRYLVKRTGEKVFLECVQDMDHENMFWYRQDPGLGLRLIYFSYDVKMKEKGDIPEGYSVSREKKERFSLILESASTNQTSMYLCASSRGVGDRSQPQHFGDGTRLSIL.